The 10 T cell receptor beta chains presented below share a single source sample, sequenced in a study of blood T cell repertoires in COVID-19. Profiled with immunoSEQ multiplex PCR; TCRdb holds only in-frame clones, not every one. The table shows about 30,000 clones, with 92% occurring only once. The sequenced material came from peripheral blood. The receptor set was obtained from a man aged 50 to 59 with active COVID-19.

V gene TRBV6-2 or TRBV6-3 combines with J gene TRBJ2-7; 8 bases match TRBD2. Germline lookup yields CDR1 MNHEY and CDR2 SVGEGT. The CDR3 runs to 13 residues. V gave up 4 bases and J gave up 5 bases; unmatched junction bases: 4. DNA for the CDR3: TGTGCCAGCAGTTCCGGACTAGCCCACGAGCAGTACTTC. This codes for CASSSGLAHEQYF.

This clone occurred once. The CDR3 region has the DNA TGTGCCAGCAGCCCCGGGACATACTACGAGCAGTACTTC. Translating it yields CASSPGTYYEQYF. The rearrangement joins TRBV7-9 to TRBJ2-7; maybe TRBD1 (6 bases). Looked up from germline, CDR1 is SEHNR and CDR2 is FQNEAQ (reference sequence). The CDR3 length is 13 residues. V was pared by 5 bases and J by 3 bases, with 11 bases between.

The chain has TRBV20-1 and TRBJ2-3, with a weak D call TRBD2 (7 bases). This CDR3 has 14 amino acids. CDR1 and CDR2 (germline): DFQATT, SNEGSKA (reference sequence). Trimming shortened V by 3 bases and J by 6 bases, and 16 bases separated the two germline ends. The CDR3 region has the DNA TGCAGTGCTAGTAACGTGGGGGGGCCTGATACGCAGTATTTT. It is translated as CSASNVGGPDTQYF.

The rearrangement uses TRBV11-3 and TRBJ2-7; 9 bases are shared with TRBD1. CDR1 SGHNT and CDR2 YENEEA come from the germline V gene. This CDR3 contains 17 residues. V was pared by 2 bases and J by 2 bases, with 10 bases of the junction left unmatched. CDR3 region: CASSLRIGTGITYEQYF. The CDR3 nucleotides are TGTGCCAGCAGCTTAAGAATCGGGACAGGGATAACCTACGAGCAGTACTTC.

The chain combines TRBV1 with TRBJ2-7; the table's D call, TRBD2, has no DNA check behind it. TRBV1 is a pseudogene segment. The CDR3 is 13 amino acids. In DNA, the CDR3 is TGCACCAGCAGCCCTAGAAGAGAAGACGAGCAGTACTTC. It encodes CTSSPRREDEQYF.

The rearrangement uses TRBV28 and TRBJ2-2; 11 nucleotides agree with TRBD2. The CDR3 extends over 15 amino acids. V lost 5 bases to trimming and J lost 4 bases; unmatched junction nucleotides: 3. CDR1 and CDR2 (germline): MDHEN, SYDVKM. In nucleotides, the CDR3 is TGTGCCAGCAGTGGGACTAGCGGATTCACCGGGGAGCTGTTTTTT. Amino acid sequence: CASSGTSGFTGELFF.

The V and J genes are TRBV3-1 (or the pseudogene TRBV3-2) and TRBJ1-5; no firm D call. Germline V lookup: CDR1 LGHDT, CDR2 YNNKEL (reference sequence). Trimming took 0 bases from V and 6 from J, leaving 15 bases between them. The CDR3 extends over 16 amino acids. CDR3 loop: CASSQDSAGGSQPQHF. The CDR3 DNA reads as TGTGCCAGCAGCCAAGATAGCGCGGGAGGGAGTCAGCCCCAGCATTTT.

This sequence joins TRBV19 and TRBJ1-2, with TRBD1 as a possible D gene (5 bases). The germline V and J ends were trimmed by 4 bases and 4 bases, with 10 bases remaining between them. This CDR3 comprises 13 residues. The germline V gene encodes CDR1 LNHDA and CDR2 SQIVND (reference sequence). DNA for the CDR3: TGTGCCAGTAGTAGAGACAGTGGCTATGGCTACACCTTC. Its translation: CASSRDSGYGYTF. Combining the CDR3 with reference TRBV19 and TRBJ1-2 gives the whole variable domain DGGITQSPKYLFRKEGQNVTLSCEQNLNHDAMYWYRQDPGQGLRLIYYSQIVNDFQKGDIAEGYSVSREKKESFPLTVTSAQKNPTAFYLCASSRDSGYGYTFGSGTRLTVV.

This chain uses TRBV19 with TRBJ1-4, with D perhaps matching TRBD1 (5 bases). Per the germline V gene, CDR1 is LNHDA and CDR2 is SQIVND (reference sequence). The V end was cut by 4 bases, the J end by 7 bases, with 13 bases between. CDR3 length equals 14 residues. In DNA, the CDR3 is TGTGCCAGTAGTACGACAGCTCAAGGTGAAAAACTGTTTTTT. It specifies CASSTTAQGEKLFF.

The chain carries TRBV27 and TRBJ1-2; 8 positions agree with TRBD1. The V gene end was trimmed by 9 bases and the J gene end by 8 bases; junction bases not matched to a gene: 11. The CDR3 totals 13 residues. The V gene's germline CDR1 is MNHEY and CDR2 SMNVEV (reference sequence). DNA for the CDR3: TGTGCCAGGACTACAACAGGGGGAGCGGGCTACACCTTC. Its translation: CARTTTGGAGYTF.